A selection of T cell receptor beta chains follows, all from one sample in a study of blood T cell repertoires in COVID-19. The assay was immunoSEQ multiplex PCR, and TCRdb's table has in-frame clones only and misses some. The sample yields 450,000 or so clones, approximately 90% seen once. Specimen: peripheral blood. Receptor source: a man between 18 and 35 years old with COVID-19, enrolled during active disease. Both conserved end residues are trimmed from each CDR3. Size is stated for part of the rows, as once, few or many counts, or as a class when the clone is expanded.

cdr3_aa clone_size j_call v_call
AWSVLYEQY - TRBJ2-7 TRBV30
ASGLEQGAQY - TRBJ2-3 TRBV12-5
ASNSRDRGINEQF - TRBJ2-1 TRBV6-5
ASSPGTSMETQY - TRBJ2-5 TRBV7-9
ASSQADRVSYEQY - TRBJ2-7 TRBV4-1
ASRVPQGHYSNQPQH - TRBJ1-5 TRBV28
ASSEGASGSYEQY - TRBJ2-7 TRBV6-1
ASSLSVAADEQF - TRBJ2-1 TRBV7-9
ASIGGGTLH - TRBJ1-6 TRBV6-5
ASTTGKNQPQH - TRBJ1-5 TRBV28
AISDRDRQGMDSPLH - TRBJ1-6 TRBV10-3
ASSLRVEETQY - TRBJ2-5 TRBV11-3
ASRKGLAVKKNEQF once TRBJ2-1 TRBV5-6
ASSLGGLADTQY - TRBJ2-3 TRBV7-8
ASSLVIGRGEGYT - TRBJ1-2 TRBV11-2
ASSYRGEAYGYT - TRBJ1-2 TRBV6-5
ASRPQGGSNHEQY once TRBJ2-7 TRBV6-5
ASRERASIYGYT - TRBJ1-2 TRBV19
ASSNLAGVAGELF - TRBJ2-2 TRBV5-5
ASSGITGTVLYEQY - TRBJ2-7 TRBV6-2/TRBV6-3
ASSFGGGETQY - TRBJ2-5 TRBV5-1
ASSRSGRSYNEQF - TRBJ2-1 TRBV19
ASGSGTNFQPQH few TRBJ1-5 TRBV7-9
ATGPGGASTDTQY - TRBJ2-3 TRBV10-3
SVGGDLNTEAF - TRBJ1-1 TRBV29-1
ASRQGSLSGANVLT - TRBJ2-6 TRBV5-1
ASCLQGANTGELF few TRBJ2-2 TRBV5-1